This TCR beta chain was recorded in a study of cytomegalovirus exposure and HLA in healthy donors. The overall study: T cells numbering about 179 million yielded 95 million to 140 million unique TCR beta sequences in an earlier analysis.

PCR primers comprised 60 Vbeta and 13 Jbeta primers. Produced via immunoSEQ multiplex PCR; TCRdb's table is partial and in-frame only. Among approximately 140,000 clones, about four fifths were seen once, and the ten largest hold about 3.2%. V lost 1 base to trimming and J lost 6 bases, with 10 bases between them. Germline V gene sequence: CDR1 SGHDN, CDR2 FVKESK. The CDR3 contains 13 residues. Sequenced input: PBMCs. The TCR comes from a man in his late teens or twenties in good health and CMV-seropositive. V usage is TRBV14 and J usage is TRBJ2-7, with D perhaps matching TRBD1 (5 bases). The CDR3: CASSQVQGAEQYF. The CDR3 DNA reads as TGTGCCAGCAGCCAAGTTCAGGGTGCCGAGCAGTACTTC.